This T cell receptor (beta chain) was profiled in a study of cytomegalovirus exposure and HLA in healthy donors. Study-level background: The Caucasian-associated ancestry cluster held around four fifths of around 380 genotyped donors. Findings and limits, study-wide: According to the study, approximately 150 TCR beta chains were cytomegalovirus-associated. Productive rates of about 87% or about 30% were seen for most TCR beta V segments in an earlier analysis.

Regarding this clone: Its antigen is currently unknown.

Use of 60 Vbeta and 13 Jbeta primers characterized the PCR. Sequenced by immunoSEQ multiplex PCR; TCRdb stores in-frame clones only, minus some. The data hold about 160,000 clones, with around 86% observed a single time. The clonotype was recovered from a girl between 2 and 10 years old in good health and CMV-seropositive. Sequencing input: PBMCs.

The CDR3 DNA is TGCGCCAGCAGCTTGAGGTCGGGAGGAACCTACGAGCAGTACTTC. Translating it yields CASSLRSGGTYEQYF. The chain couples TRBV5-1 to TRBJ2-7; 7 nucleotides align to TRBD2. The trim removed 1 base at V and 2 bases at J, leaving 6 bases unmatched. The CDR3 is 15 residues long. The germline CDR1 and CDR2 sequences are SGHRS and YFSETQ. The full variable domain, its missing parts supplied by reference TRBV5-1 and TRBJ2-7, is KAGVTQTPRYLIKTRGQQVTLSCSPISGHRSVSWYQQTPGQGLQFLFEYFSETQRNKGNFPGRFSGRQFSNSRSEMNVSTLELGDSALYLCASSLRSGGTYEQYFGPGTRLTVT.